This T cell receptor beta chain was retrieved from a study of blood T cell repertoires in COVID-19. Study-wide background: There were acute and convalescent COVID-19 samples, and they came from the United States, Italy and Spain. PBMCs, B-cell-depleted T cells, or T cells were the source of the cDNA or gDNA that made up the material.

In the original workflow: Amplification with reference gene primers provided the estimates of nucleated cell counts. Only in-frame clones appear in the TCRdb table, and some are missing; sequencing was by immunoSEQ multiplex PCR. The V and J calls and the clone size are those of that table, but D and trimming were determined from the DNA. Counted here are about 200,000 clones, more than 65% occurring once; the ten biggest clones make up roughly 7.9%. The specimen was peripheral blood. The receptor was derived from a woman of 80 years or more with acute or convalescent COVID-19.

For the CDR3, the DNA is TGTGCCAGCAGCGTCGGTCCGGGGATAAGCTCTGGAAACACCATATATTTT. As protein: CASSVGPGISSGNTIYF. The chain uses TRBV9 and TRBJ1-3; D is unresolved. The length of the CDR3 is 17 residues. Trimming stripped 2 bases from V and 0 bases from J, with 15 bases between. From germline, CDR1 is SGDLS and CDR2 YYNGEE.